A single T cell receptor beta chain is shown here with its context. These data are taken from a study of blood T cell repertoires in COVID-19. The wider study: PBMCs, B-cell-depleted T cells, or T cells were the source of the cDNA or gDNA that made up the material.

Authors' processing steps: Quantification of nucleated cells was approximated via reference gene primer amplification. The protocol was immunoSEQ multiplex PCR, while the TCRdb copy is restricted to in-frame clones and leaves out a portion. That table supplies the V and J calls and clone size; D and trimming were determined from the DNA. The sample records about 340,000 clones, just over 85% being singletons. All enrollees were roughly 18 to 100 years old and from 20 to 30 US areas. The study assigned cohorts using participant-reported clinical history. This clonotype was sampled from a woman aged 40 to 50 with acute COVID-19. Sequenced: PBMCs or T cells enriched from blood (not recorded which).

The CDR3 loop reads CASSMIAGSGDTQYF. CDR3 DNA: TGTGCCAGTAGTATGATAGCGGGATCTGGAGATACGCAGTATTTT. V is TRBV19 and J is TRBJ2-3; TRBD2 agrees at 8 bases. CDR1 is LNHDA, CDR2 SQIVND, per germline (reference sequence). CDR3 length: 15 residues. With 3 bases clipped from V and 5 bases from J, the junction kept 7 bases outside the gene matches.